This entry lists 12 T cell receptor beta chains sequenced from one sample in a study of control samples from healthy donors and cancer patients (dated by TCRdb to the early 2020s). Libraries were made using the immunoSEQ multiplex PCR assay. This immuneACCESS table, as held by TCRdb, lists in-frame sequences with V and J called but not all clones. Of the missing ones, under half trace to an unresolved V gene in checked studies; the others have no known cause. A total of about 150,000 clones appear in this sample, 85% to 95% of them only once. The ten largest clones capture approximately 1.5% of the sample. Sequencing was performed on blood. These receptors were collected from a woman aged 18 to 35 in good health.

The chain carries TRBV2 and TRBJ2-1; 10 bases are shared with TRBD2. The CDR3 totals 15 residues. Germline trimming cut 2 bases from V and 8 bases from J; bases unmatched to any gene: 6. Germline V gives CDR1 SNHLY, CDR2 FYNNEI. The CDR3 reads CASSERELAGYEQFF. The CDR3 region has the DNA TGTGCCAGCAGTGAAAGGGAACTAGCGGGATATGAGCAGTTCTTC.

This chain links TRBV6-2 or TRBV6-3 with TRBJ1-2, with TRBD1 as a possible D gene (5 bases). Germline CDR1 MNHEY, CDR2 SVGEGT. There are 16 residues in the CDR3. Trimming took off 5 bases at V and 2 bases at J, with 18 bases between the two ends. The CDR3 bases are TGTGCCAGCAGTCCCGGAATTTCGACAGCCAACTATGGCTACACCTTC. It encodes CASSPGISTANYGYTF.

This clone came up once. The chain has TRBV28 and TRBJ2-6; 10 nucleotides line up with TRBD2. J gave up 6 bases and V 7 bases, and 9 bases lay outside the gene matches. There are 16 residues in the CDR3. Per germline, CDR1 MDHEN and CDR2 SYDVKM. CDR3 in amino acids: CASNRAGGAEANVLTF. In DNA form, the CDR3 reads TGTGCCAGCAACCGAGCGGGAGGGGCTGAGGCCAACGTCCTGACTTTC. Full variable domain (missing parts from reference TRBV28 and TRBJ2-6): DVKVTQSSRYLVKRTGEKVFLECVQDMDHENMFWYRQDPGLGLRLIYFSYDVKMKEKGDIPEGYSVSREKKERFSLILESASTNQTSMYLCASNRAGGAEANVLTFGAGSRLTVL.

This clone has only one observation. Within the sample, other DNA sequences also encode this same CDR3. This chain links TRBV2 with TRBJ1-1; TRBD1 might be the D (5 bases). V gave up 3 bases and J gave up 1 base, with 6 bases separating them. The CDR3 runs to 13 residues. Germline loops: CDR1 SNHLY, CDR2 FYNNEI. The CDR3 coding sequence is TGTGCCAGCAGTGAGAGGGGGAACACTGAAGCTTTCTTT. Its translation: CASSERGNTEAFF.

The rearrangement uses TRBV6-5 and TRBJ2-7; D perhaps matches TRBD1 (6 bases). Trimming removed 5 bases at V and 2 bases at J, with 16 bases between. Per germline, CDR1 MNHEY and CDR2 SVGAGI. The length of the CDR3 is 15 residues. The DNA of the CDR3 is TGTGCCAGCAGTCCGACCCCTCAGGGGACCTACGAGCAGTACTTC. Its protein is CASSPTPQGTYEQYF.

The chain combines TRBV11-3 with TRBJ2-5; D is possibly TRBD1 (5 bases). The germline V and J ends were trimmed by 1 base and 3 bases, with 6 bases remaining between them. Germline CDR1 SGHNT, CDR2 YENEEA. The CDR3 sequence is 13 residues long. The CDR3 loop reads CASSLAREETQYF. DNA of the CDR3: TGTGCCAGCAGCTTAGCCAGGGAAGAGACCCAGTACTTC.

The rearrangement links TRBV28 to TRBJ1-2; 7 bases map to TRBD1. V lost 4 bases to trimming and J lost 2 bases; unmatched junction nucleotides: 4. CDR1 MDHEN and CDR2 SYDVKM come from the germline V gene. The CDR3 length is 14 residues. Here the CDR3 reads CASSYTGQNYGYTF. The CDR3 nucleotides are TGTGCCAGCAGTTACACGGGACAGAACTATGGCTACACCTTC.

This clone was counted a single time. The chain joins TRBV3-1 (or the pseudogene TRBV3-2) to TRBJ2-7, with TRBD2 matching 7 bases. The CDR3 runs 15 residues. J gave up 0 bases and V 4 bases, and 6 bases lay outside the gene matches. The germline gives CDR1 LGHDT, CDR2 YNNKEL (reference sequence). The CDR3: CASSPSGTISYEQYF. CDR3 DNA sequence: TGTGCCAGCAGCCCCAGCGGGACTATCTCCTACGAGCAGTACTTC.

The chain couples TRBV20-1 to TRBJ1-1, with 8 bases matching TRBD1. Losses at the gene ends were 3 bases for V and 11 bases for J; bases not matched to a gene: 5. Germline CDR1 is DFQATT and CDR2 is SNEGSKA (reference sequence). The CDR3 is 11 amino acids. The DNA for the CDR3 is TGCAGTGCTAGGGACAGGGATTTGGCTTTCTTT. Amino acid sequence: CSARDRDLAFF.

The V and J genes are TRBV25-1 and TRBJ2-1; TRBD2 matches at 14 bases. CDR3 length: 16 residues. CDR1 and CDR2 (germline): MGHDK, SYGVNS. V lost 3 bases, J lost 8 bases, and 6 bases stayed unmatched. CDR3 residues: CASSDLTSGRAHEQFF. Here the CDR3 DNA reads TGTGCCAGCAGTGATTTGACTAGCGGGAGGGCCCATGAGCAGTTCTTC.

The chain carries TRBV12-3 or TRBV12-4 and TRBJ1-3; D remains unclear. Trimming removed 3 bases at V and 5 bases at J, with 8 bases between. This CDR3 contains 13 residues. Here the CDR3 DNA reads TGTGCCAGCAGTTTTTTATATAGAAACACCATATATTTT. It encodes CASSFLYRNTIYF.

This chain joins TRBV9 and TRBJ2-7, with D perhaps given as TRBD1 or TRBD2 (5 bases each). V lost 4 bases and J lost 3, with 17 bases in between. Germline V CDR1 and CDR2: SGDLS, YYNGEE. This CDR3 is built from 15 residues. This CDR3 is CASSHDGDDIYEQYF. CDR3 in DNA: TGTGCCAGCAGCCACGACGGGGACGACATCTACGAGCAGTACTTC.